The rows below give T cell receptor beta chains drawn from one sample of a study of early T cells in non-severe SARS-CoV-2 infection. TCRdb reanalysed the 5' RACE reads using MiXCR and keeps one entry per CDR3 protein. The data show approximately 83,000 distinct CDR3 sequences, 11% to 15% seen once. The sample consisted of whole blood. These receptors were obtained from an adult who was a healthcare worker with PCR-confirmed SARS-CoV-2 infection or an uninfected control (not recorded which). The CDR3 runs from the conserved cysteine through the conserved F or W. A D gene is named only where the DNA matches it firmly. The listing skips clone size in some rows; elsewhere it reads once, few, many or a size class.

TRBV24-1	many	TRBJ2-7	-	CATSDLTRDCYEQYF	TGTGCCACCAGTGATCTAACTCGGGACTGCTACGAGCAGTACTTC
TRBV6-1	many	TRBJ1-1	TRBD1	CASAPGQGANTEAFF	TGTGCCAGCGCCCCTGGACAGGGAGCCAACACTGAAGCTTTCTTT
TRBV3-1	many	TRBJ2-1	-	CASSQESSGRYNEQFF	TGTGCCAGCAGCCAAGAATCCAGCGGAAGATACAATGAGCAGTTCTTC
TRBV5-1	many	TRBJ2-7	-	CASSGMGAWDIEQYF	TGCGCCAGCAGCGGTATGGGGGCTTGGGATATCGAGCAGTACTTC
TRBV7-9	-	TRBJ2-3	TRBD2	CASSLPGGGRDTQYF	TGTGCCAGCAGCCTCCCGGGGGGGGGAAGAGATACGCAGTATTTT
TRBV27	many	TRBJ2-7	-	CASRTSNSIVQYF	TGTGCCAGCAGAACGTCGAACAGTATCGTGCAGTACTTC
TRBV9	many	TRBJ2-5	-	CASSVREQPQETQYF	TGTGCCAGCAGCGTAAGGGAACAGCCCCAAGAGACCCAGTACTTC
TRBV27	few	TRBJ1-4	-	CASSLKRGNRNEKLFF	TGTGCCAGCAGTTTAAAAAGGGGGAATCGTAATGAAAAACTGTTTTTT
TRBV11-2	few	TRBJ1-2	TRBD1	CASSLGTGGYGYTF	TGTGCCAGCAGCTTAGGGACAGGGGGCTATGGCTACACCTTC
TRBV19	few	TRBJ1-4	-	CASRMYNGDEKLFF	TGTGCCAGTCGGATGTACAACGGGGATGAAAAACTGTTTTTT
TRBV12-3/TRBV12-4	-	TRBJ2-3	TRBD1	CASTQRGQGHYTQYF	TGTGCCAGCACCCAAAGGGGACAGGGGCACTATACGCAGTATTTT
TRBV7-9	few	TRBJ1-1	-	CASSLGLWTLNTEAFF	TGTGCCAGCAGCTTAGGACTTTGGACACTGAACACTGAAGCTTTCTTT
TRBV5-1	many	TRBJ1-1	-	CASATQNMNTEAFF	TGCGCCAGCGCAACCCAAAATATGAACACTGAAGCTTTCTTT
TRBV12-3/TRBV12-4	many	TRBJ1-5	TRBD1	CASSLDRVNQPQHF	TGTGCCAGCAGTTTGGACAGGGTCAATCAGCCCCAGCATTTT
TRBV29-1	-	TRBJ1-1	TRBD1	CSVEMGLTGDAFF	TGCAGCGTTGAGATGGGCTTGACAGGGGATGCTTTCTTT
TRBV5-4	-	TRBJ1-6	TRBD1	CASSWDRGPPLHF	TGTGCCAGCAGCTGGGACAGGGGCCCACCCCTCCACTTT
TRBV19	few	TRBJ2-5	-	CASSILGGEGRETQYF	TGTGCCAGTAGTATATTAGGGGGAGAGGGTAGAGAGACCCAGTACTTC
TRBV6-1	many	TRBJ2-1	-	CASSEGSENEQFF	TGTGCCAGCAGTGAAGGGTCCGAAAATGAGCAGTTCTTC
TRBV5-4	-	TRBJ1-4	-	CASSLGQNNEKLFF	TGTGCCAGCAGCTTGGGACAGAATAATGAAAAACTGTTTTTT
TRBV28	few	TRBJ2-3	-	CASSAMVAGWKTQYF	TGTGCCAGCAGTGCAATGGTGGCGGGCTGGAAGACGCAGTATTTT
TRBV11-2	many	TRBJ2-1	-	CASSLVGPHIEQFF	TGTGCCAGCAGCTTAGTCGGGCCCCATATTGAGCAGTTCTTC
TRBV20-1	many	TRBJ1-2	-	CSGNPGHLPGGYTF	TGCAGTGGGAATCCGGGACACCTGCCGGGTGGCTACACCTTC
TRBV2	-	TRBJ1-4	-	CASNTPNRGAEKLFF	TGTGCCAGCAATACTCCGAACCGGGGGGCTGAAAAACTGTTTTTT
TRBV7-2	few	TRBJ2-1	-	CASSHSSVSYNEQFF	TGTGCCAGCAGCCACAGCTCTGTTTCCTACAATGAGCAGTTCTTC
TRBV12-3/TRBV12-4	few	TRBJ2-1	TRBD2	CASSLLLASYNEQFF	TGTGCCAGCAGTTTGTTACTAGCGAGCTACAATGAGCAGTTCTTC
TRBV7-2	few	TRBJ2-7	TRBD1	CASSFVGTGGLEQYF	TGTGCCAGCAGCTTCGTAGGGACAGGGGGTCTCGAGCAGTACTTC
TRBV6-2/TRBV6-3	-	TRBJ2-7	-	CASTDLILSYEQYF	TGTGCCAGCACCGATCTAATTCTCTCCTACGAGCAGTACTTC
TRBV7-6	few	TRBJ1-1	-	CASSLADGESTEAFF	TGTGCCAGCAGCTTAGCGGACGGGGAGAGCACTGAAGCTTTCTTT
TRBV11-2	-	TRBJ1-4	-	CASSLDNLAEVFF	TGTGCCAGCAGCTTAGATAACCTGGCAGAGGTGTTTTTT
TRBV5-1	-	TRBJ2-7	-	CASSLGWKEPGEQYF	TGCGCCAGCAGCTTGGGCTGGAAGGAACCAGGGGAGCAGTACTTC
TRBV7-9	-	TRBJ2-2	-	CASSLYRGNTGELFF	TGTGCCAGCAGCTTATATCGGGGGAACACCGGGGAGCTGTTTTTT
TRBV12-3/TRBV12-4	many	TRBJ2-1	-	CASSAKAASHNEQFF	TGTGCCAGCAGCGCAAAAGCTGCGAGTCACAATGAGCAGTTCTTC
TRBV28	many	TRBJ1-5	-	CASSQSTGLGQPQHF	TGTGCCAGCAGTCAATCAACAGGGCTCGGTCAGCCCCAGCATTTT
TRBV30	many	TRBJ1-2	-	CAWSVRRHGYTF	TGTGCCTGGAGTGTAAGGAGGCATGGCTACACCTTC
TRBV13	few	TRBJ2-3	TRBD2	CASSTLLAASTDTQYF	TGTGCCAGCAGCACCCTTCTAGCGGCCTCCACAGATACGCAGTATTTT
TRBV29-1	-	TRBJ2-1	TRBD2	CSVLNQRGYNEQFF	TGCAGCGTCCTCAACCAGCGGGGTTACAATGAGCAGTTCTTC
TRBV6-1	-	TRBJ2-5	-	CANSPGLKGTQYF	TGTGCCAACAGCCCGGGCCTAAAAGGGACCCAGTACTTC
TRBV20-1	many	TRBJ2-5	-	CSASTGSGETQYF	TGCAGTGCTAGCACAGGGTCAGGAGAGACCCAGTACTTC
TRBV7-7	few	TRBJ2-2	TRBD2	CASSPREVTGELFF	TGTGCTAGCAGCCCCCGGGAGGTCACCGGGGAGCTGTTTTTT
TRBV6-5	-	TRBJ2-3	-	CASSYGVGPRDTQYF	TGTGCCAGCAGTTACGGGGTAGGGCCGAGGGATACGCAGTATTTT
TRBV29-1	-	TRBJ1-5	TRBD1	CSVRQGPNQPQHF	TGCAGCGTCCGACAGGGGCCTAATCAGCCCCAGCATTTT
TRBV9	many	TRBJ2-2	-	CASSEGPGELFF	TGTGCCAGCAGCGAGGGGCCCGGGGAGCTGTTTTTT
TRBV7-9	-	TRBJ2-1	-	CASSALLGNEQFF	TGTGCCAGCAGTGCGTTACTAGGCAATGAGCAGTTCTTC
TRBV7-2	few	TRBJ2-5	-	CASSLGEVRETQYF	TGTGCCAGCAGCTTAGGGGAGGTTCGAGAGACCCAGTACTTC
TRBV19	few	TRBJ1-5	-	CASTPPGPRQPQHF	TGTGCCAGTACCCCCCCGGGACCGCGACAGCCCCAGCATTTT
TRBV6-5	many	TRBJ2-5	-	CASSFQGGETQYF	TGTGCCAGCAGTTTTCAGGGGGGGGAGACCCAGTACTTC
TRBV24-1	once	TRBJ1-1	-	CATSSPNTEAFF	TGTGCCACCAGTTCTCCGAACACTGAAGCTTTCTTT
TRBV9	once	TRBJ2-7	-	CASSADGISYEQYF	TGTGCCAGCAGCGCCGATGGAATCTCCTACGAGCAGTACTTC
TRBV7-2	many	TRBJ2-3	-	CASSFSQGLTDTQYF	TGTGCCAGCAGCTTCAGCCAGGGTTTGACAGATACGCAGTATTTT
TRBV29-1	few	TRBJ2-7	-	CSVSATLDYEQYF	TGCAGCGTTTCGGCGACGTTGGACTACGAGCAGTACTTC
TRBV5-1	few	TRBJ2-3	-	CASSLEADTQYF	TGCGCCAGCAGCTTGGAGGCAGATACGCAGTATTTT
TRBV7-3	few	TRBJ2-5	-	CASSLSGRETQYF	TGTGCCAGCAGCCTCTCCGGAAGGGAGACCCAGTACTTC
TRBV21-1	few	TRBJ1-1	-	CASSTRTGDGVTEAFF	TGTGCCAGCAGCACAAGGACAGGGGATGGGGTGACTGAAGCTTTCTTT